The rows below give T cell receptor beta chains drawn from one sample of a study of vaccination effects on CD4 cells after COVID-19. Their recognized antigens are unknown. Sequencing was performed with immunoSEQ multiplex PCR; in TCRdb, only in-frame clones are kept and a portion is missing. This sample has roughly 59,000 clones, with around 80% found just once. The material sequenced was CD4+ T cells from PBMCs cultured with HCoV-OC43 spike peptides, taken after COVID-19 vaccination. These receptors all come from a human donor who received a COVID-19 vaccine. Both conserved end residues are part of each CDR3. The D gene is left open where the match is weak. Not all rows give a size; the values are once, few, many and, for expanded clones, a class.

>TRBV5-1|.|TRBD1|TRBJ2-3
CASSLGIRDRGLTDTQYF
TGCGCCAGCAGCTTGGGTATTCGGGACAGGGGTCTCACAGATACGCAGTATTTT
>TRBV4-3|.|.|TRBJ1-1
CASSQELREGTEAFF
TGCGCCAGCAGCCAAGAGTTGAGGGAGGGCACTGAAGCTTTCTTT
>TRBV5-1|.|.|TRBJ2-4
CASSLETMGRPKNIQYF
TGCGCCAGCAGCTTGGAGACTATGGGACGGCCGAAAAACATTCAGTACTTC
>TRBV20-1|.|.|TRBJ1-1
CSANSVTEAFF
TGCAGTGCCAATTCAGTTACTGAAGCTTTCTTT
>TRBV30|few|.|TRBJ1-4
CAWSPGLNEKLFF
TGTGCCTGGAGTCCGGGCCTTAATGAAAAACTGTTTTTT
>TRBV5-6|.|TRBD1|TRBJ2-5
CASSLLGGVRQETQYF
TGTGCCAGCAGCCTCCTAGGGGGCGTGCGGCAAGAGACCCAGTACTTC
>TRBV10-2|.|.|TRBJ1-1
CASSGYGSGPINTEAFF
TGCGCCAGCAGTGGATATGGATCCGGACCCATAAACACTGAAGCTTTCTTT
>TRBV9|.|.|TRBJ1-3
CASSVNPGAGTGGNTIYF
TGTGCCAGCAGCGTAAACCCGGGGGCGGGGACCGGTGGAAACACCATATATTTT
>TRBV24-1|.|.|TRBJ2-5
CATSDSRLGRLLETQYF
TGTGCCACCAGTGACTCTAGACTAGGTCGGCTTTTAGAGACCCAGTACTTC
>TRBV9|.|TRBD1|TRBJ1-3
CASRGTGGNTIYF
TGTGCCAGCAGAGGGACAGGGGGAAACACCATATATTTT
>TRBV5-1|.|TRBD1|TRBJ1-1
CASSLTGGVTEAFF
TGCGCCAGCAGCCTTACAGGGGGCGTCACTGAAGCTTTCTTT
>TRBV5-1|.|.|TRBJ1-3
CASSLTGAGNTIYF
TGCGCCAGCAGCTTAACAGGTGCCGGAAACACCATATATTTT
>TRBV29-1|.|.|TRBJ2-5
CSVETGPLQETQYF
TGCAGCGTTGAGACGGGCCCGCTCCAGGAGACCCAGTACTTC
>TRBV5-1|.|.|TRBJ1-3
CASSRASGLGNTIYF
TGCGCCAGCAGCCGGGCGTCGGGACTTGGAAACACCATATATTTT
>TRBV18|.|.|TRBJ2-3
CASSPSYGGATDTQYF
TGTGCCAGCTCACCAAGTTATGGCGGGGCCACAGATACGCAGTATTTT
>TRBV6-2/TRBV6-3|.|.|TRBJ1-1
CASSPRGGNTEAFF
TGTGCCAGCAGCCCTAGGGGGGGAAACACTGAAGCTTTCTTT
>TRBV2|.|.|TRBJ2-3
CASRAVGGHTDTQYF
TGTGCCAGCCGTGCGGTCGGGGGCCACACAGATACGCAGTATTTT
>TRBV5-1|.|.|TRBJ1-1
CASSLTAARGTEAFF
TGCGCCAGCAGCCTTACCGCCGCCCGGGGCACTGAAGCTTTCTTT
>TRBV5-6|many|.|TRBJ1-5
CASSRQDYPNQPQHF
TGTGCCAGCAGTAGACAGGACTATCCCAATCAGCCCCAGCATTTT
>TRBV2|.|.|TRBJ1-3
CASSLQNIGFSGNTIYF
TGTGCCAGCAGTTTACAGAATATCGGGTTCTCTGGAAACACCATATATTTT
>TRBV11-2|.|TRBD1|TRBJ1-1
CASSLGTGVLRTEAFF
TGTGCCAGCAGCTTAGGGACAGGGGTATTGAGGACTGAAGCTTTCTTT
>TRBV4-1|.|TRBD1|TRBJ2-3
CASSRLPGTVTDTQYF
TGCGCCAGCAGCCGGCTGCCGGGGACAGTTACAGATACGCAGTATTTT
>TRBV6-2/TRBV6-3|.|.|TRBJ2-5
CASSYLPPEETQYF
TGTGCCAGCAGTTACCTACCCCCGGAAGAGACCCAGTACTTC
>TRBV5-3|.|TRBD1|TRBJ1-6
CAIFGGDRGNHPLHF
TGTGCCATCTTTGGAGGGGACAGGGGGAATCACCCCCTCCACTTT
>TRBV4-3|few|.|TRBJ2-1
CASSQAWGDEQFF
TGCGCCAGCAGCCAAGCTTGGGGGGATGAGCAGTTCTTC
>TRBV5-1|.|.|TRBJ2-3
CASSRDGFTDTQYF
TGCGCCAGCAGTCGGGACGGCTTCACAGATACGCAGTATTTT
>TRBV19|.|.|TRBJ2-1
CASSSTIEGEQFF
TGTGCCAGTAGCTCAACCATCGAAGGTGAGCAGTTCTTC
>TRBV18|.|.|TRBJ1-4
CASSPLTVPNEKLFF
TGTGCCAGCTCACCTTTGACAGTCCCTAATGAAAAACTGTTTTTT
>TRBV6-5|.|.|TRBJ2-5
CASRRQVLQETQYF
TGTGCCAGCAGAAGACAGGTCCTCCAAGAGACCCAGTACTTC
>TRBV5-1|once|TRBD1|TRBJ2-1
CASSGQALGNEQFF
TGCGCCAGCAGCGGACAGGCCCTTGGGAATGAGCAGTTCTTC
>TRBV2|.|TRBD2|TRBJ2-3
CASSGLAGGTDTQYF
TGTGCCAGCAGTGGACTAGCGGGGGGCACAGATACGCAGTATTTT
>TRBV12-3/TRBV12-4|once|.|TRBJ1-6
CASTRGVNSPLHF
TGTGCCAGCACCCGGGGGGTTAATTCACCCCTCCACTTT
>TRBV7-3|few|.|TRBJ1-4
CAFGGGREKLFF
TGTGCCTTTGGCGGAGGGCGGGAAAAACTGTTTTTT
>TRBV6-2/TRBV6-3|.|TRBD1|TRBJ1-2
CASSPTGQGIYGYTF
TGTGCCAGCAGTCCGACAGGACAGGGAATCTATGGCTACACCTTC
>TRBV18|.|.|TRBJ1-4
CASSPQTSTNEKLFF
TGTGCCAGCTCACCTCAAACGTCAACTAATGAAAAACTGTTTTTT
>TRBV21-1|.|.|TRBJ2-6
CASSTEPAGISGANVLTF
TGTGCCAGCAGCACGGAGCCTGCGGGGATCTCTGGGGCCAACGTCCTGACTTTC
>TRBV7-2|.|.|TRBJ2-2
CASSLLGGINTGELFF
TGTGCCAGCAGCTTATTGGGGGGAATAAACACCGGGGAGCTGTTTTTT
>TRBV2|few|.|TRBJ1-1
CASSPSTLWAEAFF
TGTGCCAGCAGCCCTAGTACTTTATGGGCTGAAGCTTTCTTT
>TRBV6-5|.|.|TRBJ2-5
CATRSGPPQKETQYF
TGTGCCACCAGGAGCGGGCCGCCCCAAAAAGAGACCCAGTACTTC
>TRBV23-1|.|.|TRBJ1-2
CANTFFGGDYGYTF
TGCGCCAACACCTTTTTTGGTGGAGACTATGGCTACACCTTC
>TRBV11-2|.|.|TRBJ2-5
CASSLGVETQYF
TGTGCCAGCAGCTTAGGGGTAGAGACCCAGTACTTC
>TRBV19|.|TRBD1|TRBJ2-5
CASSIAGGWETQYF
TGTGCCAGTAGTATTGCAGGGGGCTGGGAGACCCAGTACTTC
>TRBV5-4|.|.|TRBJ2-2
CASTPRGGSGELFF
TGTGCCAGCACCCCAAGAGGGGGGTCTGGGGAGCTGTTTTTT
>TRBV7-3|.|TRBD1|TRBJ2-2
CASSLGTGTAGELFF
TGTGCCAGCAGCTTAGGGACAGGCACTGCCGGGGAGCTGTTTTTT
>TRBV14|.|.|TRBJ1-1
CASSQQGFTEAFF
TGTGCCAGCAGCCAACAGGGGTTCACTGAAGCTTTCTTT
>TRBV2|.|TRBD1|TRBJ2-2
CASSDPGQGHGELFF
TGTGCCAGCAGTGATCCGGGACAGGGGCACGGGGAGCTGTTTTTT